Below are 28 T cell receptor beta chains sequenced from a single sample in a study of CD8+CD57+ T cells in acquired aplastic anemia. Genomic DNA served as template for TCR beta VDJ and CDR3 profiling. TCRdb redid the calling of the reads with MiXCR, one entry per CDR3 protein. The table has around 250,000 distinct CDR3 sequences, 45% to 70% seen once. Sequenced input: sorted CD4+, CD8+, or CD8+CD57+ T cells (not recorded which) from PBMCs. The receptor source for this set is a human donor with severe aplastic anemia or a healthy control (not recorded which).

The CDR3 sequence is CASSYDRSDRNEKLFF. Here the CDR3 DNA reads TGTGCCAGCAGTTATGACAGGTCGGACCGTAATGAAAAACTGTTTTTT. The chain combines TRBV2 with TRBJ1-4, with D maybe TRBD1 (6 bases). The V and J ends lost 5 bases and 4 bases respectively, with 17 bases between them. CDR1 and CDR2 (germline): SNHLY, FYNNEI. The CDR3 loop spans 16 amino acids.

Only a few counts were recorded for this clonotype. This chain uses TRBV11-2 with TRBJ2-1; tentatively, D is TRBD1 (6 bases). With 1 base removed from V and 2 bases from J, the gap between germline ends came to 27 bases. Looked up from germline, CDR1 is SGHAT and CDR2 is FQNNGV. The CDR3 sequence is 21 residues long. The CDR3 sequence: CASSLGSFPGYKGVPYNEQFF. CDR3 DNA: TGTGCCAGCAGCTTAGGATCCTTCCCCGGCTACAAGGGGGTCCCCTACAATGAGCAGTTCTTC.

This clonotype has only a few counts. The J gene is TRBJ2-7, the V gene TRBV29-1; 8 bases line up with TRBD1. In germline, CDR1 is SQVTM, CDR2 ANQGSEA. The CDR3 has 17 amino acids. V dropped 1 base and J dropped 4; count of bases not matched to a gene: 15. CDR3 nucleotides: TGCAGCGTTGAAGGAGGAGGGACAGGCGTGTATGGGTACGAGCAGTACTTC. This translates into CSVEGGGTGVYGYEQYF.

This clonotype was picked up one time. The chain employs TRBV6-4 and TRBJ1-6, with D possibly TRBD1 on 5 matching bases. V was trimmed by 4 bases and J by 9 bases, leaving 16 bases between them. CDR3 length: 15 residues. Germline assignment: CDR1 MRHNA and CDR2 SNTAGT. CDR3 bases: TGTGCCAGCAGTGCGCTGGGGCAGGGTGTTTCACCCCTCCACTTT. Protein sequence: CASSALGQGVSPLHF.

The chain links TRBV9 to TRBJ2-7; weak D call: TRBD2 (6 bases). The V and J ends lost 4 bases and 2 bases respectively, with 19 bases between them. The CDR3 is made up of 16 amino acids. Germline lookup yields CDR1 SGDLS and CDR2 YYNGEE. This chain's CDR3 is CASSLVGAGGAYEQYF. The DNA of the CDR3 is TGTGCCAGCAGCTTAGTAGGGGCAGGAGGGGCCTACGAGCAGTACTTC.

The sample holds one count of this clonotype. The rearrangement links TRBV15 to TRBJ2-7; 10 bases match TRBD2. V lost 0 bases, J lost 6 bases, and 2 bases stayed unmatched. The CDR3 has 14 amino acids. Germline values: CDR1 LNHNV, CDR2 YYDKDF (reference sequence). The CDR3 reads CATSRDSGRFEQYF. The DNA of the CDR3 is TGTGCCACCAGCAGAGATAGCGGGAGGTTCGAGCAGTACTTC.

The chain is built from TRBV24-1 and TRBJ2-2; tentative D call: TRBD2 (5 bases). The germline gives CDR1 KGHDR, CDR2 SFDVKD. V lost 0 bases and J lost 5, with 6 bases in between. This CDR3 is 14 amino acids long. Written as DNA, the CDR3 is TGTGCCACCAGTGATTTGTCGGGAACCGGGGAGCTGTTTTTT. Its protein product is CATSDLSGTGELFF.

This chain links TRBV4-3 with TRBJ2-1; 10 bases map to TRBD2. Germline V gene data show CDR1 as LGHNA and CDR2 as YSLEER. V shed 4 bases and J 7 bases; nucleotides not matched to a gene: 7. The CDR3 consists of 15 residues. CDR3 protein: CASSPQLAGQNEQFF. CDR3 nucleotide sequence: TGCGCCAGCAGCCCCCAACTAGCGGGACAGAATGAGCAGTTCTTC.

The rearrangement uses TRBV9 and TRBJ2-1; D possibly corresponds to TRBD2 (5 bases). CDR3 length: 15 residues. Germline V gene lookup returns CDR1 SGDLS and CDR2 YYNGEE. Trimming took off 4 bases at V and 1 base at J, with 12 bases between the two ends. The CDR3, as DNA: TGTGCCAGCAGCTCGGGAATCGGGTCCTACAATGAGCAGTTCTTC. Protein sequence: CASSSGIGSYNEQFF.

This clonotype was counted at least ten times. This chain links TRBV2 with TRBJ2-7, with a tentative D call TRBD1 (5 bases). The CDR3 spans 13 residues. Germline CDR1 and CDR2: SNHLY and FYNNEI. Between the trimmed V and J ends, which lost 10 bases and 0 bases, there was a span of 13 bases. The DNA for the CDR3 is TGTGCCACCAGGACACAGAGCTCCTACGAGCAGTACTTC. It yields the protein CATRTQSSYEQYF.

This clonotype was seen at least ten times. This chain links TRBV5-1 with TRBJ2-5; 10 bases fit TRBD2. V lost 5 bases and J lost 1; bases outside the gene matches: 8. This CDR3 region has 16 residues. Germline V gene sequence: CDR1 SGHRS, CDR2 YFSETQ. For the CDR3, the DNA is TGCGCCAGCAGTTTTATGATAGCGGGGGGCCAAGAGACCCAGTACTTC. It yields the protein CASSFMIAGGQETQYF.

This clonotype was recorded only once. This chain links TRBV15 with TRBJ1-1; D is perhaps TRBD1 (6 bases). Trimming left V 8 bases short and J 1 base short, with 8 bases between. Germline V CDR1 and CDR2: LNHNV, YYDKDF (reference sequence). CDR3 size: 12 residues. CDR3 region: CATAQGNTEAFF. DNA of the CDR3: TGTGCCACCGCACAGGGGAACACTGAAGCTTTCTTT.

This clonotype was counted between two and nine times. A much larger clone is a single base away; this may be a read error. V and J are TRBV9 and TRBJ1-3; no reliable D call. The V and J ends lost 5 bases and 0 bases respectively, with 3 bases between them. Germline-derived CDR1 and CDR2 are SGDLS and YYNGEE. This CDR3 comprises 12 residues. In nucleotides, the CDR3 is TGTGCCAGCAGGGGCTCTGGAAACACCATATATTTT. Protein sequence: CASRGSGNTIYF. Full variable domain (remainder filled in from reference TRBV9 and TRBJ1-3): DSGVTQTPKHLITATGQRVTLRCSPRSGDLSVYWYQQSLDQGLQFLIQYYNGEERAKGNILERFSAQQFPDLHSELNLSSLELGDSALYFCASRGSGNTIYFGEGSWLTVV.

The chain employs TRBV7-9 and TRBJ2-7, with TRBD1 matching over 7 bases. The CDR3 consists of 15 residues. Germline trimming cut 4 bases from V and 0 bases from J; bases unmatched to any gene: 6. The V gene's germline CDR1 is SEHNR and CDR2 FQNEAQ (reference sequence). DNA for the CDR3: TGTGCCAGCAGCTCCACCGGGACAGCCTCCTACGAGCAGTACTTC. It encodes CASSSTGTASYEQYF. Complete variable domain (other parts from reference TRBV7-9 and TRBJ2-7): DTGVSQNPRHKITKRGQNVTFRCDPISEHNRLYWYRQTLGQGPEFLTYFQNEAQLEKSRLLSDRFSAERPKGSFSTLEIQRTEQGDSAMYLCASSSTGTASYEQYFGPGTRLTVT.

This clonotype was observed a few times. J is TRBJ2-5 and V is TRBV7-6; TRBD2 agrees at 14 bases. There are 16 residues in the CDR3. Germline CDR1 SGHVS, CDR2 FNYEAQ. V shed 5 bases, J shed 5 bases, and the junction held 7 bases outside the gene matches. CDR3 region: CASSTGLAGVFETQYF. In DNA form, the CDR3 reads TGTGCCAGCAGCACGGGACTAGCGGGAGTTTTTGAGACCCAGTACTTC.

Only a few counts were recorded for this clonotype. V and J are TRBV24-1 and TRBJ2-7; 9 bases map to TRBD1. The ends lost 3 bases at V and 6 bases at J; junction bases unmatched: 8. Germline CDR1 reads KGHDR; CDR2 reads SFDVKD. CDR3 size: 15 residues. Here the CDR3 DNA reads TGTGCCACCAGTGATCCGAGACAGGGGGTGAGCGAGCAGTACTTC. Translated: CATSDPRQGVSEQYF.

Many counts were recorded for this clonotype. One end of the junction varies from germline; a read error may be responsible. The gene calls are TRBV20-1 and TRBJ2-3, with D possibly matching TRBD1 (6 bases). Germline-derived CDR1 and CDR2 are DFQATT and SNEGSKA (reference sequence). The CDR3 has 13 residues. CDR3 bases: TGCAGTGCCAGAGGACAGAGCACAGATACGCAGTATTTT. It yields the protein CSARGQSTDTQYF.

This chain connects TRBV7-8 to TRBJ2-5, with TRBD1 matching 7 bases. The germline V gene encodes CDR1 SGHVS and CDR2 FQNEAQ. Trimming took 5 bases from V and 5 from J; bases not matched to a gene: 11. The CDR3 runs to 15 residues. CDR3 sequence (DNA): TGTGCCAGCAGCCGATTCACACAGGGGTCGGAGACCCAGTACTTC. Its protein is CASSRFTQGSETQYF.

The chain couples TRBV6-6 to TRBJ2-1, with 8 bases identical to TRBD2. V lost 5 bases, J lost 7 bases, and 7 bases stayed unmatched. CDR1 and CDR2 from the germline V gene are MNHNY and SVGAGI (reference sequence). The CDR3 extends over 14 amino acids. The CDR3, as DNA: TGTGCCAGCAGTCGGACTAGCTCGAGTAATGAGCAGTTCTTC. It is translated as CASSRTSSSNEQFF.

The table lists this clonotype with a few counts. The chain combines TRBV25-1 with TRBJ1-4; D gene ambiguous. Trimming stripped 2 bases from V and 2 bases from J, with 12 bases between. Germline V CDR1 and CDR2: MGHDK, SYGVNS. This CDR3 has 16 residues. In nucleotides, the CDR3 is TGTGCCAGCAGTGAAGGCAAGGTCTCGACTAATGAAAAACTGTTTTTT. It translates to CASSEGKVSTNEKLFF.

Here the CDR3 reads CASSLEYTSTDTQYF. The CDR3 DNA sequence: TGTGCCAGCAGCTTGGAGTATACAAGCACAGATACGCAGTATTTT. J is TRBJ2-3 and V is TRBV5-6; no definite D call. This CDR3 has 15 residues. Deletions cut 0 bases from V and 0 bases from J, with 8 bases between. CDR1 and CDR2 from the germline V gene are SGHDT and YYEEEE.

Points on this clonotype: Here the CDR3 omits its conserved ending phenylalanine or tryptophan, so a read error is the likely source. V is TRBV20-1 and J is TRBJ1-1; D may be TRBD1 (6 bases). Trimming left V 8 bases short and J 8 bases short, with 21 bases between. This CDR3 has 13 residues. Germline CDR1 DFQATT, CDR2 SNEGSKA (reference sequence). The CDR3 region has the DNA TGCAGTACCGAACAACCCGGGGGGCAGGAAGCTTTCTGT. This codes for CSTEQPGGQEAFC.

The chain couples TRBV19 to TRBJ1-2; possibly TRBD1 for D (5 bases). CDR3 length equals 14 residues. Germline CDR1 LNHDA, CDR2 SQIVND (reference sequence). The V end was cut by 2 bases, the J end by 3 bases, with 10 bases between. The CDR3 DNA is TGTGCCAGTAGTATATTCGGGACGGACTATGGCTACACCTTC. Amino acids: CASSIFGTDYGYTF.

The chain carries TRBV24-1 and TRBJ1-5; D may be TRBD1 (5 bases). Germline V gene sequence: CDR1 KGHDR, CDR2 SFDVKD. This CDR3 spans 13 amino acids. V was cut by 4 bases and J by 6 bases, with 9 bases left in between. DNA for the CDR3: TGTGCCACCAGTGAAGCAGGGACTCAGCCCCAGCATTTT. This encodes CATSEAGTQPQHF.

This clonotype was counted a single time. The rearrangement uses TRBV20-1 and TRBJ2-7; TRBD1 matches 7 bases. Germline V gives CDR1 DFQATT, CDR2 SNEGSKA (reference sequence). The ends lost 1 base at V and 0 bases at J; junction bases unmatched: 9. The CDR3 runs 16 residues. The CDR3 is CSARGRLDRSSYEQYF. The CDR3 region has the DNA TGCAGTGCTAGAGGCCGTCTGGACAGGAGCTCCTACGAGCAGTACTTC.

The rearrangement uses TRBV10-3 and TRBJ1-2; 8 bases match TRBD1. CDR3 length: 13 amino acids. V trimming: 4 bases; J trimming: 6 bases; junction bases outside the gene matches: 4. The germline CDR1 and CDR2 sequences are ENHRY and SYGVKD. CDR3 bases: TGTGCCATCAGTGGGACAGGGTCGGATGGCTACACCTTC. Residues: CAISGTGSDGYTF.

V is TRBV10-3 and J is TRBJ1-1; the match to TRBD1 covers 9 bases. There are 16 residues in the CDR3. From germline, CDR1 is ENHRY and CDR2 SYGVKD. With 0 bases clipped from V and 4 bases from J, the junction kept 6 bases outside the gene matches. The CDR3 coding sequence is TGTGCCATCAGTGAGTCGGGCGGGACAGGGTCCACTGAAGCTTTCTTT. Translating it yields CAISESGGTGSTEAFF.

V and J are TRBV20-1 and TRBJ2-1; a possible D gene is TRBD1 (6 bases). This CDR3 comprises 15 residues. Between the trimmed V and J ends, which lost 6 bases and 0 bases, there was a span of 15 bases. The V gene's germline CDR1 is DFQATT and CDR2 SNEGSKA (reference sequence). CDR3 bases: TGCAGTGCAAGGGAAGTCAGGGGCTCCTACAATGAGCAGTTCTTC. As protein: CSAREVRGSYNEQFF.